This T cell receptor beta chain was retrieved from a study of T cell clusters in autoimmune cytopenias. Study-wide background: TRB sequencing had a median approximately 52,000 reads and 2,350 distinct clonotypes per sample. Study outcomes and limitations: Physiological T cell clusters of healthy donors were apparently absent in primary autoimmune cytopenia patients.

Each sample's input was roughly 270 ng genomic DNA, roughly 38,000 genome equivalents. One tube held mixed TRB-A and TRB-B primer pools for touch-down PCR. TCRdb reprocessed the multiplex PCR reads, with one entry per CDR3 protein and no DNA. Found here are approximately 15,000 distinct CDR3 sequences; the top ten clones hold approximately 2.2%. Points on this clonotype: Its specificity is unknown.

This receptor was obtained from a human donor with an autoimmune cytopenia or autoimmune hepatitis (not recorded which). The specimen was peripheral blood.

CDR3 in amino acids: CASQSLRGPQETQYF. The V and J genes are TRBV18 and TRBJ2-5; TCRdb gives TRBD1 as the D gene, but with no DNA this cannot be confirmed. The CDR3 covers 15 residues. Germline values: CDR1 KGHSH, CDR2 LQKENI.